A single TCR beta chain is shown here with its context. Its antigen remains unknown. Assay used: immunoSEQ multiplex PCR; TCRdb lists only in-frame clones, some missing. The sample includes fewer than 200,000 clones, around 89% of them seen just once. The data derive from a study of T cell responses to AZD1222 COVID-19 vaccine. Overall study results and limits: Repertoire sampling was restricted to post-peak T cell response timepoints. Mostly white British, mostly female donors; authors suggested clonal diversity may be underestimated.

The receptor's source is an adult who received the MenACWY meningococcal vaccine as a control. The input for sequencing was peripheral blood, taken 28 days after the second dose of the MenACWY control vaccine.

The CDR3 is CASSYEGRQETQYF. The CDR3 nucleotides are TGTGCCAGCAGCTACGAGGGACGGCAAGAGACCCAGTACTTC. J is TRBJ2-5 and V is TRBV5-4, with D perhaps matching TRBD1 or TRBD2 (5 bases each). With 3 bases removed from V and 2 bases from J, the gap between germline ends came to 11 bases. CDR3 size: 14 residues. Germline assignment: CDR1 SGHNT and CDR2 YYREEE (reference sequence). Based on the CDR3 plus reference TRBV5-4 and TRBJ2-5, the full variable domain is ETGVTQSPTHLIKTRGQQVTLRCSSQSGHNTVSWYQQALGQGPQFIFQYYREEENGRGNFPPRFSGLQFPNYSSELNVNALELDDSALYLCASSYEGRQETQYFGPGTRLLVL.